This is a list of T cell receptor beta chains from one sample in a study of OX40 agonist ivuxolimab in advanced cancers. The method was immunoSEQ multiplex PCR; TCRdb's version includes in-frame clones alone and lacks a portion of them. The sample has roughly 50,000 clones; approximately 88% are singletons. This specimen consisted of CD4+ or CD8+ T cells sorted from blood, obtained in a trial of the OX40 agonist ivuxolimab. Receptors originate from an adult with an advanced solid tumor such as melanoma, head and neck, liver or kidney cancer. Each CDR3 is given with its conserved first and last residue. A D gene is named only where the DNA matches it firmly. Size tells how often a clone was seen (once, few, many) or the class of an expanded clone, and some rows leave it out.

-	-	TRBV7-2	TRBJ2-3	CASSFRASTDTQYF	TGTGCCAGCAGCTTTAGGGCAAGCACAGATACGCAGTATTTT
TRBD1	once	TRBV7-2	TRBJ1-5	CASSSWDRRQPQHF	TGTGCCAGCAGCTCCTGGGACAGGCGGCAGCCCCAGCATTTT
-	-	TRBV4-2	TRBJ1-2	CASSQDGDYGYTF	TGTGCCAGCAGCCAAGATGGGGACTATGGCTACACCTTC
-	-	TRBV29-1	TRBJ1-5	CSVGADVNQPQHF	TGCAGCGTTGGAGCAGACGTTAATCAGCCCCAGCATTTT
-	-	TRBV6-1	TRBJ2-4	CASSDRGNIQYF	TGTGCCAGCAGCGACCGGGGGAACATTCAGTACTTC
TRBD1	-	TRBV12-5	TRBJ2-2	CASGYLQGGAAGELFF	TGTGCTAGTGGTTACCTACAGGGGGGTGCCGCCGGGGAGCTGTTTTTT
-	-	TRBV28	TRBJ2-7	CASSFLAYEQYF	TGTGCCAGCAGTTTTTTGGCGTACGAGCAGTACTTC
-	once	TRBV5-1	TRBJ2-7	CASRFYRDDSYEQYF	TGCGCCAGCAGGTTCTACCGGGACGACTCCTACGAGCAGTACTTC
-	few	TRBV20-1	TRBJ2-3	CSVGDSDTQYF	TGCAGTGTGGGGGATTCAGATACGCAGTATTTT
-	-	TRBV7-6	TRBJ2-5	CASSLGRNKGVGTQYF	TGTGCCAGCAGCTTAGGTCGAAACAAGGGCGTAGGGACCCAGTACTTC
-	-	TRBV5-8	TRBJ2-7	CASSPQRGAVEQYF	TGTGCCAGCAGCCCGCAAAGGGGCGCGGTCGAGCAGTACTTC
TRBD2	-	TRBV7-2	TRBJ2-3	CASLQASGGDTQYF	TGTGCCAGCCTCCAGGCTAGCGGAGGGGATACGCAGTATTTT
TRBD2	-	TRBV9	TRBJ2-2	CASSQRLAGDRELFF	TGTGCCAGCAGCCAACGACTAGCGGGAGACCGGGAGCTGTTTTTT
-	-	TRBV14	TRBJ2-5	CASSQEIDPIRVVETQYF	TGTGCCAGCAGCCAAGAAATCGACCCCATTAGAGTTGTCGAGACCCAGTACTTC
-	-	TRBV5-8	TRBJ1-2	CASRLRGRSHYGYTF	TGTGCCAGCAGATTAAGGGGAAGGTCCCACTATGGCTACACCTTC
-	-	TRBV27	TRBJ2-3	CASRGYLGTDTQYF	TGTGCCAGCAGAGGCTACCTAGGCACAGATACGCAGTATTTT
TRBD1	-	TRBV7-2	TRBJ2-7	CASSFSGTGMYEQYF	TGTGCCAGCAGCTTTTCCGGGACAGGGATGTACGAGCAGTACTTC
-	-	TRBV4-1	TRBJ1-1	CASSQEDTRGNTEAFF	TGCGCCAGCAGCCAAGAAGACACCAGGGGGAACACTGAAGCTTTCTTT
TRBD1	-	TRBV27	TRBJ1-1	CASSLQGAQNTEAFF	TGTGCCAGCAGTTTACAGGGGGCTCAGAACACTGAAGCTTTCTTT
-	-	TRBV13	TRBJ1-3	CASSLGAPSGNTIYF	TGTGCCAGCAGCTTAGGAGCACCCTCTGGAAACACCATATATTTT
-	-	TRBV28	TRBJ2-3	CAILTRDTGTDTQYF	TGTGCCATACTGACCCGGGACACGGGCACAGATACGCAGTATTTT
TRBD1	-	TRBV28	TRBJ2-1	CASSLRGSTGTGTYNEQFF	TGTGCCAGCAGTTTGAGAGGATCAACCGGGACAGGGACTTACAATGAGCAGTTCTTC
-	-	TRBV2	TRBJ1-2	CASSEVPPGYTF	TGTGCCAGCAGTGAAGTCCCCCCCGGCTACACCTTC
TRBD1	-	TRBV28	TRBJ2-7	CASSQPWTGLAYEQYF	TGTGCCAGCAGCCAACCATGGACAGGCCTTGCCTACGAGCAGTACTTC
-	once	TRBV5-5	TRBJ2-2	CASSLNAGANTGELFF	TGTGCCAGCAGCTTGAATGCAGGCGCGAACACCGGGGAGCTGTTTTTT
-	-	TRBV2	TRBJ1-1	CASTENTEAFF	TGTGCCAGTACGGAGAACACTGAAGCTTTCTTT
TRBD1	few	TRBV7-2	TRBJ2-7	CASSTGQGNDEQYF	TGTGCCAGCAGCACCGGACAGGGCAACGACGAGCAGTACTTC
-	-	TRBV7-9	TRBJ2-1	CASSLEFDEQFF	TGTGCCAGCAGCTTGGAGTTTGATGAGCAGTTCTTC
TRBD1	-	TRBV5-4	TRBJ2-2	CASSLDSGQLTGELFF	TGTGCCAGCAGCTTGGACTCGGGACAGCTAACCGGGGAGCTGTTTTTT
TRBD1	-	TRBV7-9	TRBJ1-2	CASSHGQGANYGYTF	TGTGCCAGCAGCCACGGACAGGGGGCCAACTATGGCTACACCTTC
-	-	TRBV10-3	TRBJ1-2	CATHSSGGSRSDGYTF	TGTGCCACACACTCGTCAGGAGGGTCCCGGAGTGATGGCTACACCTTC
TRBD2	-	TRBV7-9	TRBJ2-3	CASSSRLAGGTDTQYF	TGTGCCAGCAGCTCCCGACTAGCTGGGGGCACAGATACGCAGTATTTT
-	once	TRBV7-9	TRBJ1-3	CASSASGGTGNTIYF	TGTGCCAGCAGCGCCAGCGGGGGGACTGGAAACACCATATATTTT
-	-	TRBV23-1	TRBJ2-7	CASSQFDF	TGCGCCAGCAGTCAATTCGACTTC
-	-	TRBV7-3	TRBJ2-1	CASSPTDGDQFF	TGTGCCAGCAGCCCGACGGATGGGGATCAGTTCTTC